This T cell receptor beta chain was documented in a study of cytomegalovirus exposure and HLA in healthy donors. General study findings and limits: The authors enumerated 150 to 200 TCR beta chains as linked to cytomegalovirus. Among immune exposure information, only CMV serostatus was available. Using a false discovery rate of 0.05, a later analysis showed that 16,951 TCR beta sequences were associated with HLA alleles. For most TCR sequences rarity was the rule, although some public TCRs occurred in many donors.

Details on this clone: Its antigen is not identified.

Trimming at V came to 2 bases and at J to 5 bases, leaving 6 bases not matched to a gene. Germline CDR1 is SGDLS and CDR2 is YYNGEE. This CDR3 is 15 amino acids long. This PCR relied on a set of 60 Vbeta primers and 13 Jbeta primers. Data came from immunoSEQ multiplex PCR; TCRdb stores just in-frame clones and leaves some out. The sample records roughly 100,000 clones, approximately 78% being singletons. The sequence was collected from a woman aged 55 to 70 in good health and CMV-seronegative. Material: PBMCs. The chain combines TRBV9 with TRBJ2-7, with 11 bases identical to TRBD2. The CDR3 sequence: CASSVLAGGRHEQYF. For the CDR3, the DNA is TGTGCCAGCAGCGTTCTAGCGGGGGGTCGGCACGAGCAGTACTTC.